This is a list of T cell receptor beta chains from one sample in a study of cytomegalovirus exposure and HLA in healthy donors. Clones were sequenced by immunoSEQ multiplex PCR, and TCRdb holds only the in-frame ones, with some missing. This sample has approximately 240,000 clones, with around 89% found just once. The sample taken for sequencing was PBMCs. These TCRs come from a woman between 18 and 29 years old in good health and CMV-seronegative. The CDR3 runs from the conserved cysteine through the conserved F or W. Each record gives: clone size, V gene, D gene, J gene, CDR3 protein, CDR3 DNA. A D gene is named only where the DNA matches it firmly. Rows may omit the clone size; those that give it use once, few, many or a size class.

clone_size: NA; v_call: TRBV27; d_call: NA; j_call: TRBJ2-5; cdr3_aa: CASSLRQGGETQYF; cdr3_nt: TGTGCCAGCAGTTTAAGGCAGGGGGGAGAGACCCAGTACTTC
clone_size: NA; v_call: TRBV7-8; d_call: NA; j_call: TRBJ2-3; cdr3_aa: CASSLVRGNTDTQYF; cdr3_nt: TGTGCCAGCAGCTTAGTTCGCGGAAACACAGATACGCAGTATTTT
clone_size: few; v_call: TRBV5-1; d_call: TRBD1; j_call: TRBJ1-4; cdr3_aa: CASSLDRVNEKLFF; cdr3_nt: TGCGCCAGCTCCCTTGACAGGGTAAATGAAAAACTGTTTTTT
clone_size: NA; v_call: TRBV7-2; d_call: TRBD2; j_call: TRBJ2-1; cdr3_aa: CASSLKRVGGAHNEQFF; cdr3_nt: TGTGCCAGCAGCTTAAAGCGGGTCGGGGGGGCGCACAATGAGCAGTTCTTC
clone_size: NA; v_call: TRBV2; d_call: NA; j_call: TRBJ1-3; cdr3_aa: CASKLMYSGNTIYF; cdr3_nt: TGTGCCAGCAAACTGATGTACTCTGGAAACACCATATATTTT
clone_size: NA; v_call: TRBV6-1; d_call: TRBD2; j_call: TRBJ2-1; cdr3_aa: CASIAGLDEQFF; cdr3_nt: TGTGCCAGCATAGCGGGTTTGGATGAGCAGTTCTTC
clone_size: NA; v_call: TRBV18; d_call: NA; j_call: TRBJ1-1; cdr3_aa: CASSSRRDTEAFF; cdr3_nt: TGTGCCAGCTCCTCTCGCAGGGACACTGAAGCTTTCTTT
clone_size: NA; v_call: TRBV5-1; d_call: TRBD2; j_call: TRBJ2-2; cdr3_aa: CASSLFGTSGSTGELFF; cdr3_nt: TGCGCCAGCAGCTTGTTCGGGACTAGCGGGAGTACCGGGGAGCTGTTTTTT
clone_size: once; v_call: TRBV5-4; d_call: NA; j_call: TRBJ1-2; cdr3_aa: CASSEDSGYVYTF; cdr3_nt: TGTGCCAGCAGCGAGGATAGCGGCTATGTCTACACCTTC
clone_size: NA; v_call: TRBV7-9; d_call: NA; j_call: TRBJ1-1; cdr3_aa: CASSLYEGTEAFF; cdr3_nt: TGTGCCAGCAGCTTGTACGAGGGCACTGAAGCTTTCTTT
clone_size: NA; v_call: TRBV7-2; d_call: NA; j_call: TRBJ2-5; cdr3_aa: CASSFVQGGRETQYF; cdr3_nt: TGTGCCAGCAGCTTCGTACAGGGGGGGAGAGAGACCCAGTACTTC
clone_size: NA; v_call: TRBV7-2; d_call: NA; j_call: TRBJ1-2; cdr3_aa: CASSLLPGNYGYTF; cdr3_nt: TGTGCCAGCAGCCTTCTGCCGGGAAACTATGGCTACACCTTC
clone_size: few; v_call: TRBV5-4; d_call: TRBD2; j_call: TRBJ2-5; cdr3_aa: CASSPGLAEPSGTQYF; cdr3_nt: TGTGCCAGCAGCCCGGGACTAGCGGAACCATCCGGGACCCAGTACTTC
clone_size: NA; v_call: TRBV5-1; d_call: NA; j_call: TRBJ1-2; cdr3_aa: CASSFLPLLGDGYTF; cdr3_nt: TGCGCCAGCAGCTTTCTCCCCTTATTGGGCGATGGCTACACCTTC
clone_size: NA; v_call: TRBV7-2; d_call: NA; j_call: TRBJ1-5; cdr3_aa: CASSLVRENQPQHF; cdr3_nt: TGTGCCAGCAGCTTAGTAAGGGAGAATCAGCCCCAGCATTTT
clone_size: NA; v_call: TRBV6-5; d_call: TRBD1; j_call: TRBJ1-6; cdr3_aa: CASSYVQGANSPLHF; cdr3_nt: TGTGCCAGCAGTTACGTCCAGGGGGCGAATTCACCCCTCCACTTT
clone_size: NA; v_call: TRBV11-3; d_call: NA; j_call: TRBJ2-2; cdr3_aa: CASSFPFRRGRGRNGELFF; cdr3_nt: TGTGCCAGCAGCTTCCCCTTTCGGAGGGGGCGCGGAAGGAACGGGGAGCTGTTTTTT
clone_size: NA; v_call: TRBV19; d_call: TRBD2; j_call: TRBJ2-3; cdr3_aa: CASSPLGIAGVTDTQYF; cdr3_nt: TGTGCCAGTAGTCCCTTGGGGATAGCGGGAGTCACAGATACGCAGTATTTT
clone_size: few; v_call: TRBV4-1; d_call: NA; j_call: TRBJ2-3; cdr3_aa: CASSQIPSGTDTQYF; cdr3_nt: TGCGCCAGCAGCCAAATACCTAGCGGCACAGATACGCAGTATTTT
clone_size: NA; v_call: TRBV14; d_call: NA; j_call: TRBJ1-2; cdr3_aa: CASSQVGAGNYGYTF; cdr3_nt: TGTGCCAGCAGCCAAGTCGGGGCGGGAAACTATGGCTACACCTTC
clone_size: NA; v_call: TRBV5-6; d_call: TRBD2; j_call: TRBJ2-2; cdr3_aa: CASSSPWTSGRAGELFF; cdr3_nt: TGTGCCAGCAGCTCTCCATGGACTAGCGGGAGAGCCGGGGAGCTGTTTTTT
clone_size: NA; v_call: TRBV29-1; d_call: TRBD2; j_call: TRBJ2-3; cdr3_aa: CSVEGLAGAYTDTQYF; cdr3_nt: TGCAGCGTTGAAGGACTAGCGGGGGCTTACACAGATACGCAGTATTTT
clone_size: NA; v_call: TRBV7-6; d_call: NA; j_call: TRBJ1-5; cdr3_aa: CASSRTYSNQPQHF; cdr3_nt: TGTGCCAGCAGCCGTACCTATAGCAATCAGCCCCAGCATTTT
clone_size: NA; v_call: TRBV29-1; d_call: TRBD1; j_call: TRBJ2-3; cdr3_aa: CSGGTGLRDTQYF; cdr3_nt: TGCAGCGGGGGGACAGGACTGAGAGATACGCAGTATTTT
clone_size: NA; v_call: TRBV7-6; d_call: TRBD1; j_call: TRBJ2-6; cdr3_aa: CASSAGTGYSGANVLTF; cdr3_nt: TGTGCCAGCAGCGCCGGGACAGGGTACTCTGGGGCCAACGTCCTGACTTTC
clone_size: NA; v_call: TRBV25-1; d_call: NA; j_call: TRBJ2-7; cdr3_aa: CASSSGTSFYEQYF; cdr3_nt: TGTGCCAGCAGCTCAGGGACTTCTTTCTACGAGCAGTACTTC
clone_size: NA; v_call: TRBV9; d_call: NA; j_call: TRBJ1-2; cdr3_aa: CASSETGYGYTF; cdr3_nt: TGTGCCAGCAGCGAGACGGGCTATGGCTACACCTTC
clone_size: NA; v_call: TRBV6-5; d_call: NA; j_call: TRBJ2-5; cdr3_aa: CASRAIGETQYF; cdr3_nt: TGTGCCAGCAGAGCGATAGGAGAGACCCAGTACTTC
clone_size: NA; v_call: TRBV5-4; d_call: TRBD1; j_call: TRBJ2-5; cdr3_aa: CASSWTGETQETQYF; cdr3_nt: TGTGCCAGCAGCTGGACAGGGGAAACACAAGAGACCCAGTACTTC
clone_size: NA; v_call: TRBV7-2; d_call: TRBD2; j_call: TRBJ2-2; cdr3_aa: CASSLELAGVFTGELFF; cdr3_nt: TGTGCCAGCAGCTTAGAACTAGCGGGAGTGTTCACCGGGGAGCTGTTTTTT
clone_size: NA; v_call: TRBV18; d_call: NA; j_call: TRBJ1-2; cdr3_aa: CASSPLDRKNYGYTF; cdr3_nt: TGTGCCAGCTCACCATTGGACAGAAAGAACTATGGCTACACCTTC
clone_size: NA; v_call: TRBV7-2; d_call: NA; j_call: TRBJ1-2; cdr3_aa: CASNRGNGYGYTF; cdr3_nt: TGTGCCAGCAATAGGGGAAATGGCTATGGCTACACCTTC
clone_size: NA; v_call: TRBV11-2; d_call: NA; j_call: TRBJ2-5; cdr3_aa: CASSPGRPPGAQYF; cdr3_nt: TGTGCCAGCAGCCCGGGACGGCCACCGGGGGCCCAGTACTTC
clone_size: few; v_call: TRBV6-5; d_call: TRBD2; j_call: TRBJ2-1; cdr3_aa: CASSPLAGTYNEQFF; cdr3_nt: TGTGCCAGCAGTCCTCTAGCGGGGACCTACAATGAGCAGTTCTTC
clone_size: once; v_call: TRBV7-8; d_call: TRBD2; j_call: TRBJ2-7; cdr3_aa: CASARWGGSSYEQYF; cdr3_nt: TGTGCCAGTGCCCGGTGGGGGGGATCGTCCTACGAGCAGTACTTC
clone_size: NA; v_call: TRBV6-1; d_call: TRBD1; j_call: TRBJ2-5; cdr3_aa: CASSSRTGAEETQYF; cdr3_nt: TGTGCCAGCAGTAGCCGGACAGGGGCGGAAGAGACCCAGTACTTC
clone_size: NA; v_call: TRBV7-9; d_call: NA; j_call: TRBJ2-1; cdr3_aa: CASSLVDGRNEQFF; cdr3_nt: TGTGCCAGCAGCTTAGTCGATGGTCGGAATGAGCAGTTCTTC
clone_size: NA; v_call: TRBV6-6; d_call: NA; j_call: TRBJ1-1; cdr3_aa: CASSTTWTASFF; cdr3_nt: TGTGCCAGCAGTACCACCTGGACAGCTTCTTTCTTT